This T cell receptor (beta chain) is from a study of blood T cell repertoires in COVID-19. Study in general: Whether acute or convalescent, the COVID-19 samples came from the United States, Italy and Spain. PBMCs, B-cell-depleted T cells, or T cells provided the cDNA or gDNA that made up the material.

Original handling: Reference gene primer amplification gave nucleated cell count estimates. Sequencing used immunoSEQ multiplex PCR; TCRdb keeps in-frame clones, though not all of them. V and J calls and clone size are copied from that table; D and trimming were computed from the DNA. Among fewer than 250,000 clones listed, around 80% were seen once. The germline gives CDR1 GTSNPN, CDR2 SVGIG (reference sequence). The CDR3 length is 15 residues. Trimming removed 1 base at V and 0 bases at J, with 12 bases between. Sequencing input: peripheral blood. The gene calls are TRBV30 and TRBJ1-2; D is unresolved. The sequence was collected from a woman between 45 and 65 years old with acute or convalescent COVID-19. This chain's CDR3 is CAWSGAGASNYGYTF. DNA for the CDR3: TGTGCCTGGAGTGGGGCGGGAGCGTCTAACTATGGCTACACCTTC.